Included here is one TCR beta chain sequence, with context. Germline V gives CDR1 LNHDA, CDR2 SQIVND (reference sequence). V shed 10 bases and J 3 bases; nucleotides not matched to a gene: 11. The CDR3 sequence is 14 residues long. This sample is drawn from a study of cytotoxic CD8 clonotypes in ibrutinib-treated CLL. The protocol was immunoSEQ multiplex PCR, while the TCRdb copy is restricted to in-frame clones and leaves out a portion. Here the sample spans around 30,000 clones, approximately 62% being singletons. Here the sequenced sample was PBMCs, taken before ibrutinib treatment. V is TRBV19 and J is TRBJ2-7; 8 nucleotides line up with TRBD1. This clonotype was obtained from a human donor with chronic lymphocytic leukemia. The CDR3 protein is CATGQGVGVYEQYF. As DNA, the CDR3 is TGTGCCACCGGACAGGGCGTGGGGGTCTACGAGCAGTACTTC. Variable domain in full (rest from reference TRBV19 and TRBJ2-7): DGGITQSPKYLFRKEGQNVTLSCEQNLNHDAMYWYRQDPGQGLRLIYYSQIVNDFQKGDIAEGYSVSREKKESFPLTVTSAQKNPTAFYLCATGQGVGVYEQYFGPGTRLTVT.